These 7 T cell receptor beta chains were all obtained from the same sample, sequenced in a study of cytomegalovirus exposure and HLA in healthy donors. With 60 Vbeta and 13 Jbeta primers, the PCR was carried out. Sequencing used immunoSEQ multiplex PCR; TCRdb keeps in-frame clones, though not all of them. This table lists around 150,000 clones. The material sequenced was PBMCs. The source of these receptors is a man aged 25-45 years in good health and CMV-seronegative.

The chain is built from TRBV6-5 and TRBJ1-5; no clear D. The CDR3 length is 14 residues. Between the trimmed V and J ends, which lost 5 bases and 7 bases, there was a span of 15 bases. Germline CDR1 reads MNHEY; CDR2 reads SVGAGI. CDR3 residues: CASSESGGGQPQHF. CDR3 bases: TGTGCCAGCAGTGAATCAGGCGGAGGGCAGCCCCAGCATTTT.

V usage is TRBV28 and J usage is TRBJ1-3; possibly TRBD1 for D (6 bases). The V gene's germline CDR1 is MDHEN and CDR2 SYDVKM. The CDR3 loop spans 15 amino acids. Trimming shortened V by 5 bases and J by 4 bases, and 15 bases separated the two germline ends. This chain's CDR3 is CASSLPQGRGNTIYF. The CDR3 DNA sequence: TGTGCCAGCAGTCTTCCACAGGGTCGCGGAAACACCATATATTTT.

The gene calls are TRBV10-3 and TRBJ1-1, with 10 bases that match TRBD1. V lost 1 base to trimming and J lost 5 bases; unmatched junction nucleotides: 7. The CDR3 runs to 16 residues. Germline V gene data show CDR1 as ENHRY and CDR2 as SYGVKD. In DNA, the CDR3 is TGTGCCATCAGTGAGTGGACCGGGACAGGGGCAACTGAAGCTTTCTTT. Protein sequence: CAISEWTGTGATEAFF.

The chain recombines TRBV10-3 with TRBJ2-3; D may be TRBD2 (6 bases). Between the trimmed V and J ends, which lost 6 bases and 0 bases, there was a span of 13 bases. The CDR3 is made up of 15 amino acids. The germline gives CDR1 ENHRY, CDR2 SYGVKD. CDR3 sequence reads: CAIRKGGPSTDTQYF. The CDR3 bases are TGTGCCATCAGAAAGGGAGGACCCAGCACAGATACGCAGTATTTT.

The CDR3 nucleotides read TGTGCCAGTAGACAGGGACAGACGAACACCGGGGAGCTGTTTTTT. Its translation is CASRQGQTNTGELFF. This sequence joins TRBV19 and TRBJ2-2, with 7 bases that match TRBD1. The CDR3 covers 15 residues. V lost 6 bases and J lost 0; bases outside the gene matches: 4. The germline V gene has CDR1 LNHDA and CDR2 SQIVND (reference sequence). The entire variable domain, with the rest obtained from reference TRBV19 and TRBJ2-2, is as follows: DGGITQSPKYLFRKEGQNVTLSCEQNLNHDAMYWYRQDPGQGLRLIYYSQIVNDFQKGDIAEGYSVSREKKESFPLTVTSAQKNPTAFYLCASRQGQTNTGELFFGEGSRLTVL.

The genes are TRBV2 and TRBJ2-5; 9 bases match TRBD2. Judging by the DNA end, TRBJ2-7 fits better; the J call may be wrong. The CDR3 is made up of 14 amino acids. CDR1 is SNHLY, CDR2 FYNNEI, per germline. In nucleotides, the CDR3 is TGTGCCAGCAGGGAGCGGGAGGAAACCTACGAGCAGTACTTC. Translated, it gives CASREREETYEQYF.

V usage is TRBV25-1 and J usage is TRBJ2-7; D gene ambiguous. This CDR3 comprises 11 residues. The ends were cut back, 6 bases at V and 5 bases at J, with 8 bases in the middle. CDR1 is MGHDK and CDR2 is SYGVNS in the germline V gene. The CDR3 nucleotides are TGTGCCAGCAGGTTCTTCGACGAGCAGTACTTC. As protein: CASRFFDEQYF.